This TCR beta chain was documented in a study of post-analysis software for immune sequencing data. Study-level results: Compared with controls, patients had more of 4 to 6 TRBV segments, including TRBV5-6, TRBV5-1 and TRBV20-1.

With 5 bases removed from V and 6 bases from J, the gap between germline ends came to 13 bases. The germline gives CDR1 MDHEN, CDR2 SYDVKM. This CDR3 contains 13 residues. This clonotype showed up just a few times. Antigen: not known. Unique molecular identifiers had been added to the TCR beta cDNA libraries. TCRdb re-derived calls from the PCR reads in MiXCR, one entry per CDR3 protein. In the table there are some 450,000 distinct CDR3 sequences, nearly 45% of which are singletons. The rearrangement links TRBV28 to TRBJ1-2, with D unresolved. The sample comprised blood. The sequence was collected from a girl aged 5 to 17 with multiple sclerosis. The CDR3 protein is CASSRTQLDGYTF. The CDR3 DNA sequence: TGTGCCAGCAGTCGGACCCAATTGGATGGCTACACCTTC.